The sequence of this T cell receptor beta chain was determined in a study of cytomegalovirus exposure and HLA in healthy donors (dated by TCRdb to about 2017). Notes on the research overall: An earlier analysis of approximately 590 of the donors reported roughly 300 Gb of sequence data and some 120 million unique TCR beta sequences from roughly 180 million T cells. An early release that covered roughly 600 HLA-typed donors contained approximately 300 gigabases of sequencing data and around 80 million unique TCR sequences. Of the roughly 400 genotyped donors, 65% to 90% fell in the genetic ancestry cluster associated with self-reported Caucasian donors. The aim of the study was to test whether cataloging public T cell receptors could identify signatures of past pathogen exposure. The T cell repertoires of some 670 subjects were profiled by immunosequencing and related to cytomegalovirus serostatus. Along with the approximately 700-subject first cohort, a separate validation cohort of over 90 different subjects was used. To predict cytomegalovirus infection status, the study brought together high-throughput TCR immunosequencing, statistical association of individual TCRs with disease status, and machine learning. A later analysis re-analyzed previously published TCR beta repertoires from roughly 600 donors and added high-resolution HLA genotyping to study TCR occurrence patterns. Rather than using new phenotypic data, the later analysis identified candidate immune exposures from TCR beta sequences and from how often those sequences occurred across donors. An earlier analysis of 450 to 750 of the donors used high-throughput TCR beta sequencing to judge whether each TCR beta V gene segment behaved as functional or pseudogenic. Alongside the repertoire data, information on donor age, sex, ethnicity and CMV serostatus was compiled. Genome-wide SNP genotypes for about 60% of the roughly 670 donors were used in a later genetic analysis, which treated that subset as a discovery cohort. Every repertoire in the discovery cohort had been generated on one and the same sequencing platform. HLA typing covered class I and class II loci at four-digit resolution. Typing coverage varied by locus: roughly 629-630 donors for A, B, C, DRB1 and DQB1; more than 500 for DQA1; about 600 for DPA1; fewer than 480 for DPB1. Roughly five DR-DQ haplotypes were treated as single units for association and clustering because of strong linkage in the cohort. Among roughly 400 genotyped donors of the cohort, an average of roughly 240,000 unique TCR beta nucleotide sequences were sequenced per donor, roughly 20% of them non-productive.

This clone was picked up a small number of times. Its antigen is unknown. Nothing much larger sits one base from this clone, and base qualities are not available. Library generation was performed with the immunoSEQ multiplex PCR assay. The multiplex PCR relied on a mix of 60 forward primers for TCR Vbeta segments and 13 reverse primers for TCR Jbeta segments. The CDR3 region of rearranged TCR beta genes was amplified from genomic DNA with a multiplex PCR assay. The amplified TCR beta libraries were sequenced on the Illumina HiSeq System as 87-base-pair reads. The source study handled its data this way. In a later analysis, some 80 million unique TCR beta chains were counted across the approximately 620 repertoires, and some 10 million of these chains were shared by at least two donors. Raw reads were error-corrected and collapsed into unique sequences by a nearest-neighbor algorithm in which closely related sequences were merged to remove PCR and sequencing errors. CDR3 sequences were aligned to IMGT reference sequences to assign V, D and J gene segments. For a sequence to be retained, at least a six-nucleotide match to both a V gene segment and a J gene segment was required. Rearrangements were called productive when the CDR3 lacked stop codons and stayed in frame with V and J; all others were non-productive. Following IMGT convention, CDR3 was defined as the stretch from the second conserved V-encoded cysteine up to the conserved J-encoded phenylalanine. The earlier analysis of 587 of the donors excluded sequences that lacked an unambiguous match to a single V gene segment. An earlier analysis of just under 600 of the donors called V segments functional above 56.7% productive rearrangements and segregating when the between-donor standard deviation exceeded 5%. A statistical classification framework was built to diagnose cytomegalovirus status from the catalog of TCR beta chain sequences. In a later analysis, V and J genes were assigned by comparing TCR nucleotide sequences against IMGT/GENE-DB human TR gene sequences. In a later analysis, CDR3 sequences and most-parsimonious VDJ recombination scenarios were assigned using the TCRdist pipeline. In a later analysis, every TCR beta chain was defined by the combination of its CDR3 amino acid sequence and its V-gene family, and reads without a unique V-gene family were dropped. To address suspected cross-contamination and a sequencing artifact, a later analysis removed roughly 640 highly shared, low-generation-probability nucleotide sequences. In a later analysis, a clonal expansion index was calculated for each public chain from normalized within-repertoire ranks of inferred template counts. Generation probabilities in a later analysis came from a VDJ recombination model fitted to out-of-frame rearrangements, and those results were checked against IGoR. In a later analysis, TCR-TCR, TCR-HLA and TCR-CMV co-occurrence was scored with hypergeometric tests, and a repertoire-size bias correction was applied to TCR pairs. False discovery rates were estimated in a later analysis by permuting HLA or CMV assignments 20 times. A later analysis grouped co-occurring TCRs with DBSCAN, adding TCRdist sequence similarity when clustering within HLA-allele-positive subsets. Repertoires with fewer than 30,000 or more than 120,000 public chains, plus five repertoires with anomalous nucleotide sharing, were excluded from co-occurrence clustering. Entries here come from immuneACCESS through TCRdb and include only in-frame sequences with V and J called. Some clones fail to appear in such tables; in the studies checked, an unresolved V gene covers under half of the shortfall, and the cause of the remainder is unknown. The V and J calls and clone size were taken over from that table, and D and trimming were inferred from the DNA. Recorded for this sample are under 150,000 clones; roughly 9.6% of them occurred a single time. The biggest ten clones account for approximately 7.5% of the sample.

The cohort consisted of 666 healthy bone marrow donors. At the time of sampling, every cohort member was nominally healthy, though immune exposures that went unrecorded were likely present. The donor tested CMV seropositive and was one of the 289 seropositive cohort members. Each donor provided a peripheral blood sample, and peripheral blood mononuclear cells were used for TCR beta sequencing. The Qiagen DNeasy Blood Extraction Kit was used to extract genomic DNA from the blood cell samples. Broad study findings and their caveats: Most TCR sequences were observed very rarely across donors, whereas some public TCRs were present in many individuals. Because counts were too low, roughly 18 rarely observed V segments, including chromosome 9 orphons, were left out of the earlier analysis of about 500 of the donors. The authors suggested that the approach could potentially be extended to other disease states and immunological phenotypes. Because some donors lacked HLA typing at each locus, the association tests relied only on the typed subset. A further reported finding was that TCR beta sequences accurately predicted the HLA-A and HLA-B alleles for most subjects in the first cohort. A later genetic analysis associated a missense DCLRE1C variant with V-gene and J-gene trimming of TCR beta chains, and an independent cohort replicated the association. In a later analysis, about 17,000 TCR beta sequences were associated with specific HLA alleles at a false discovery rate of 0.05. In a later analysis, HLA-associated TCR beta chains showed more clonal expansion and lower generation probabilities than non-associated chains that were equally common. Cytomegalovirus status was reported to be diagnosed by the classifier with high specificity and sensitivity in both the original and validation cohorts. Assigning TCR associations to individual alleles was difficult when HLA alleles, especially DR and DQ, strongly co-occurred. Linkage disequilibrium might explain the correlated functional status among segregating V segments, but an unknown experimental factor could not be ruled out. A cluster of highly shared sequence variants was judged likely to be a technical artifact of the sequencing pipeline. A later analysis reported that several top co-occurrence clusters appeared linked to parvovirus B19, influenza, CMV and Epstein-Barr virus. The cohort was sequenced for TCR beta chains only, and without alpha or paired-chain data the features that could be detected were limited. Compared with the roughly 600-donor mean, donors in an Asian-associated ancestry cluster had fewer N-insertions in productive TCRs, according to a later genetic analysis. The study gave a list of about 160 TCR beta chains associated with cytomegalovirus. An earlier analysis of 587 of the donors showed that most TCR beta V segments appeared in productive rearrangements either about 87% or about 30% of the time, which broadly matched IMGT annotations. Immune exposure information for the cohort was limited to CMV serostatus. A few of the identified cytomegalovirus-associated TCR beta chains were confirmed in vitro to be specific for cytomegalovirus antigens. Presence/absence analyses assumed roughly uniform sequencing depth across donors, an assumption that may not hold. A later analysis found that most CMV-associated TCR beta chains appeared HLA-restricted, with HLA associations seemingly driven largely by CMV exposure. According to a later analysis, TCR association rates differed among HLA loci, with DRB1 alleles showing the most associated TCRs and HLA-C alleles showing the fewest.

The sequence came from a woman between 35 and 50 years old in good health and CMV-seropositive. The specimen was PBMCs.

Read as DNA, the sequence is TGCGCCAGCAGCCCGACAGGGTTTCAAACCCTATATGGCTACACCTTC. Translated, it gives CASSPTGFQTLYGYTF. Rearrangement joined TRBV5-1 to TRBJ1-2, and 7 junction bases match TRBD1. V trim: 4 bases; J trim: 5 bases; unmatched bases: 14. CDR1 SGHRS and CDR2 YFSETQ were looked up in the germline V gene. Inclusive of the bounding cysteine and phenylalanine, the CDR3 is 16 residues long. Solely the CDR3 DNA is kept, with 48 bases framed from the first base.